This record concerns one T cell receptor beta chain sequence. Its target is unknown. The data derive from a study of beta chain features in type 1 diabetes. Overall study context: All samples yielded over 95,000,000 examined sorted cells.

Findings and caveats of the study: In the patient group, naive, central memory and Treg TCRB repertoires seemed more alike than in the healthy donor group.

A sort by CD45RO/CCR7/CD25/CD127/CD95/CD27 yielded CD4+ naive, central memory, regulatory and stem cell-like memory cells. The entirety of the isolated RNA underwent reverse transcription, so expressed TCRB transcripts were sequenced. Produced via immunoSEQ multiplex PCR; TCRdb's table is partial and in-frame only. The data show hundreds of thousands of clones, with approximately 30% seen just once and around 0.065% held by the top ten. Sequencing used naive CD4+ T cells from blood. The TCR was taken from a man aged 18 to 35 in good health.

The CDR3 DNA reads as TGTGCCTCCGGAGGGAGCGGGAGCGGGGAGCAGTACTTC. Translating it yields CASGGSGSGEQYF. This chain connects TRBV7-2 to TRBJ2-7, with 8 bases matching TRBD2. The germline V gene encodes CDR1 SGHTA and CDR2 FQGNSA. This CDR3 is built from 13 residues. Trimming cost V 11 bases and J 7 bases; bases outside gene matches: 13.